The 20 T cell receptor beta chains given below trace back to one sample, sequenced in a study of tumor-infiltrating lymphocytes in primary liver carcinoma. Unsorted whole blood served as the source of blood RNA, and germline DNA was extracted as well. Priming with a constant-region primer yielded TCR beta cDNA from roughly 490 ng total RNA. Modified slightly, ARM-PCR produced TCR beta libraries over three nested multiplex PCR rounds. For around 11 cycles apiece, the opening two PCR rounds ran with TRBV1-TRBV30 forward primers and a C-beta reverse primer. TCRdb itself ran the multiplex PCR reads through MiXCR, one entry per CDR3 protein. The table lists approximately 320,000 distinct CDR3 sequences, 50% to 75% of them singletons. Sequencing was carried out using peripheral blood. These receptors came from a woman in her twenties or thirties with primary liver carcinoma and hepatitis B virus infection.

In its sample, this clonotype was seen many times. The chain uses TRBV5-5 and TRBJ1-1, with D hard to call. There are 13 residues in the CDR3. The germline V gene has CDR1 SGHKS and CDR2 YYEKEE (reference sequence). V lost 1 base, J lost 2 bases, and 6 bases lay in between. As DNA, the CDR3 is TGTGCCAGCAGCTTGAAAGACAACACTGAAGCTTTCTTT. It yields the protein CASSLKDNTEAFF.

The gene calls are TRBV7-9 and TRBJ2-3; the match to TRBD2 covers 7 bases. The CDR3 consists of 16 residues. V shed 3 bases, J shed 3 bases, and the junction held 9 bases outside the gene matches. From germline, CDR1 is SEHNR and CDR2 FQNEAQ (reference sequence). The CDR3: CASSFSLAEATDTQYF. The CDR3 nucleotides are TGTGCCAGCAGCTTCTCCCTAGCGGAAGCAACAGATACGCAGTATTTT. The variable domain in full, with the rest retrieved from reference TRBV7-9 and TRBJ2-3, is DTGVSQNPRHKITKRGQNVTFRCDPISEHNRLYWYRQTLGQGPEFLTYFQNEAQLEKSRLLSDRFSAERPKGSFSTLEIQRTEQGDSAMYLCASSFSLAEATDTQYFGPGTRLTVL.

This clonotype occurred a few times. The chain links TRBV14 to TRBJ2-7; TRBD1 matches at 7 bases. CDR1 is SGHDN, CDR2 FVKESK, per germline. There are 15 residues in the CDR3. The V gene end was trimmed by 1 base and the J gene end by 3 bases; junction bases not matched to a gene: 6. DNA for the CDR3: TGTGCCAGCAGCCAAGGCCAGGGGGTTTTCTACGAGCAGTACTTC. Translating gives CASSQGQGVFYEQYF. Using reference TRBV14 and TRBJ2-7 for the parts outside the CDR3, the full variable domain is EAGVTQFPSHSVIEKGQTVTLRCDPISGHDNLYWYRRVMGKEIKFLLHFVKESKQDESGMPNNRFLAERTGGTYSTLKVQPAELEDSGVYFCASSQGQGVFYEQYFGPGTRLTVT.

This clonotype was seen once. An end of the junction differs from the germline gene, which may be a read error. The CDR3 region has the DNA TGTGCCAGCAGCTTTCTAATGGGGAACTATGGCTACACGTTC. It codes for CASSFLMGNYGYTF. The chain recombines TRBV11-3 with TRBJ1-2; D gene unclear. The CDR3 has 14 amino acids. Germline assignment: CDR1 SGHNT and CDR2 YENEEA.

In regard to this clonotype: At one of its ends the junction is not consistent with the germline gene, which may arise from a read error. The chain carries TRBV6-5 and TRBJ2-1; 9 nucleotides line up with TRBD1. The CDR3 spans 16 residues. Germline V gene sequence: CDR1 MNHEY, CDR2 SVGAGI. The CDR3 DNA is TGTGTCAGCAGTAGGAACCGGGACAGGGTTCGGAATGAGCAGTTCTTC. Amino acid sequence: CVSSRNRDRVRNEQFF.

This clonotype showed up just a few times. The gene calls are TRBV6-6 and TRBJ1-6; 7 nucleotides align to TRBD1. V dropped 5 bases and J dropped 5; count of bases not matched to a gene: 3. Germline V gene sequence: CDR1 MNHNY, CDR2 SVGAGI (reference sequence). The CDR3 runs 14 residues. Here the CDR3 DNA reads TGTGCCAGCAGTCCCAGGGGGGATAATTCACCCCTCCACTTT. Amino acid sequence: CASSPRGDNSPLHF.

This clonotype was observed many times. The rearrangement uses TRBV11-2 and TRBJ1-2; D gene uncertain. The CDR3 sequence is 13 residues long. Trimming pared 3 bases from V and 4 bases from J, leaving 9 bases between. Germline values: CDR1 SGHAT, CDR2 FQNNGV. CDR3 sequence reads: CASSFQPLYGYTF. CDR3 DNA sequence: TGTGCCAGCAGCTTTCAACCCCTCTATGGCTACACCTTC.

Remarks on this clonotype: One end of the junction does not line up with germline, which may come from a read error. J is TRBJ2-7 and V is TRBV11-2, with D perhaps being TRBD1 or TRBD2 (6 bases each). The length of the CDR3 is 15 residues. Germline assignment: CDR1 SGHAT and CDR2 FQNNGV. The CDR3 nucleotides read TGTGCCAGTAGCTTAAGGAGGGGGGATTCCTACGGGCAGTACTTC. Protein sequence: CASSLRRGDSYGQYF.

The genes are TRBV7-9 and TRBJ2-5; D may be TRBD2 (6 bases). The CDR3 has 21 amino acids. Trimming removed 7 bases from V and 2 bases from J, with 35 bases in between. CDR1 and CDR2 (germline): SEHNR, FQNEAQ (reference sequence). The CDR3 spells CASTLLKTFSSAQVIQETQYF. CDR3 DNA: TGTGCCAGCACCCTGTTGAAAACGTTTTCTAGCGCCCAAGTTATACAAGAGACCCAGTACTTC.

With respect to this clonotype: A read error may explain this, as a much larger clone is one base away. This chain connects TRBV6-6 to TRBJ1-2, with TRBD1 identical over 8 bases. CDR1 is MNHNY and CDR2 is SVGAGI in the germline V gene (reference sequence). This CDR3 contains 15 residues. Trimming removed 7 bases from V and 7 bases from J; junction bases left unmatched: 14. CDR3 sequence (DNA): TGTGCCAGCAAGAATGTCGGGACAGGTCGCGTTGGCTACACCTTC. It specifies CASKNVGTGRVGYTF.

Points on this clonotype: Given the absence of the conserved phenylalanine or tryptophan at the CDR3 end, a read error is likely. The J gene is TRBJ2-7, the V gene TRBV6-2 or TRBV6-3; D may match TRBD1 or TRBD2 (5 bases each). The CDR3 extends over 17 amino acids. The V gene's germline CDR1 is MNHEY and CDR2 SVGEGT. V was shortened by 0 bases and J by 2 bases, with 17 bases between the two germline ends. The CDR3 region has the DNA TGTGCCAGCAGTTACTCGCCCCCCACCATGGGGGCCTACGAGCAGTACTCC. This translates into CASSYSPPTMGAYEQYS.

This clonotype was seen many times. The chain couples TRBV29-1 to TRBJ2-1; tentative D call: TRBD2 (5 bases). Germline V lookup: CDR1 SQVTM, CDR2 ANQGSEA. Trimming pared 1 base from V and 9 bases from J, leaving 13 bases between. The CDR3 consists of 13 residues. The CDR3 region is CSVEGALGSEQFF. The CDR3 region has the DNA TGCAGCGTTGAAGGTGCGTTAGGGAGTGAGCAGTTCTTC.

Of note for this clonotype: A much larger clone is a single base away; this may be a read error. The CDR3 here is CSVERWGWKGGQGTQYF. CDR3 nucleotide sequence: TGCAGCGTTGAACGATGGGGTTGGAAGGGCGGCCAAGGGACCCAGTACTTC. The chain has TRBV29-1 and TRBJ2-5; D is unresolved. The CDR3 is 17 amino acids. CDR1 is SQVTM, CDR2 ANQGSEA, per germline.

This clonotype was seen only a few times. The rearrangement uses TRBV5-4 and TRBJ1-4, with 8 positions matching TRBD1. The CDR3 is 15 amino acids. After removal of 7 bases from V and 7 bases from J, the junction contained 12 bases not matched to a gene. The germline V gene has CDR1 SGHNT and CDR2 YYREEE (reference sequence). In DNA, the CDR3 is TGTGCCAGCGCTCAGGTCGGACAGGGCGGTGAAAAACTGTTTTTT. Translating gives CASAQVGQGGEKLFF.

This clonotype was recorded many times. The genes are TRBV4-1 and TRBJ2-3; D may be TRBD2 (5 bases). Trimming cost V 0 bases and J 9 bases, with 7 bases left between them. CDR1 and CDR2 (germline): MGHRA, YSYEKL. The length of the CDR3 is 12 residues. The CDR3 DNA is TGCGCCAGCAGCCAAGACTGGAGGACGCAGTATTTT. Its translation is CASSQDWRTQYF.

The chain employs TRBV2 and TRBJ2-4; D gene uncertain. The length of the CDR3 is 15 residues. From germline, CDR1 is SNHLY and CDR2 FYNNEI. Between the trimmed V and J ends, which lost 6 bases and 3 bases, there was a span of 15 bases. Here the CDR3 reads CASSLHRPYKNIQYF. CDR3 in DNA: TGTGCCAGCAGCCTTCATAGACCTTACAAAAACATTCAGTACTTC.

A note on this clonotype: A read error may be the cause here, since a much bigger clone is one base away. This sequence joins TRBV6-5 and TRBJ2-1; D possibly corresponds to TRBD2 (5 bases). This CDR3 contains 15 residues. CDR1 is MNHEY and CDR2 is SVGAGI in the germline V gene. In DNA form, the CDR3 reads TGTGCCAGCAGGACGGGTCTAGCAGCCTACAAAGAGCAGTTCTTC. It codes for CASRTGLAAYKEQFF.

This chain links TRBV5-5 with TRBJ1-5; 9 positions agree with TRBD1. V shed 4 bases, J shed 6 bases, and the junction held 8 bases outside the gene matches. Germline V gene sequence: CDR1 SGHKS, CDR2 YYEKEE (reference sequence). CDR3 length: 15 residues. CDR3 nucleotides: TGTGCCAGCAGCCCGCCGGGACAGGGTGTTCAGCCCCAGCATTTT. Its translation: CASSPPGQGVQPQHF. Variable domain in full (rest from reference TRBV5-5 and TRBJ1-5): DAGVTQSPTHLIKTRGQQVTLRCSPISGHKSVSWYQQVLGQGPQFIFQYYEKEERGRGNFPDRFSARQFPNYSSELNVNALLLGDSALYLCASSPPGQGVQPQHFGDGTRLSIL.

This clonotype was found once. The V gene is TRBV6-1, the J gene TRBJ1-3; 8 nucleotides line up with TRBD1. This CDR3 comprises 16 residues. Germline CDR1 reads MNHNS; CDR2 reads SASEGT. CDR3 region: CSISDRTGGSGNTIYF. The DNA of the CDR3 is TGTTCCATCAGCGACAGAACAGGGGGTTCTGGAAACACCATATATTTT.

As regards this clonotype: A junction end diverges from the germline sequence, so it may reflect a read error. The V and J genes are TRBV29-1 and TRBJ1-6, with D hard to call. CDR3 length: 14 residues. CDR1 and CDR2 (germline): SQVTM, ANQGSEA. The chain's CDR3 is CSAVKKSGNSHLHF. CDR3 DNA: TGCAGCGCTGTGAAGAAATCCGGGAATTCACACCTCCACTTT.